The next 15 T cell receptor beta chains were all read from a single sample in a study of Ad26.COV2.S vaccination and SARS-CoV-2 variants (dated by TCRdb to about 2021). The meaning of the sample's treatment or condition label: about 20 received Ad26.COV2.S at low or high dose, single or two shots; about 5 received placebo; per-sample allocation not given. For vaccine and placebo recipients, repertoires were sequenced using samples collected on day 63 after the first injection. The library was generated by the immunoSEQ multiplex PCR assay. Here the immuneACCESS table is served through TCRdb, limited to in-frame sequences with V and J called. Missing clones are a known gap in these copies; in checked studies unresolved V genes cover under half, and the rest lacks a known reason. For this sample the table gives hundreds of thousands of clones, of which around 92% were detected only once. More than 1.5% of the sample belongs to the ten largest clones.

The source was peripheral blood, collected in a trial of Ad26.COV2.S vaccine versus placebo. These receptors all stem from a person aged 18-60 years who received the Ad26.COV2.S COVID-19 vaccine or a placebo.

V is TRBV27 and J is TRBJ2-7; perhaps D is TRBD1 or TRBD2 (5 bases each). The germline V and J ends were trimmed by 2 bases and 3 bases, with 14 bases remaining between them. The CDR3 runs to 15 residues. Per germline, CDR1 MNHEY and CDR2 SMNVEV (reference sequence). CDR3 DNA sequence: TGTGCCAGCAGTTTAGGGGAGTGGGGCATCTACGAGCAGTACTTC. It encodes CASSLGEWGIYEQYF.

The chain employs TRBV4-1 and TRBJ1-1, with D perhaps TRBD1 (5 bases). This CDR3 spans 16 amino acids. Trimming removed 1 base from V and 3 bases from J, with 15 bases in between. The germline V gene encodes CDR1 MGHRA and CDR2 YSYEKL. CDR3 loop: CASSQAATWDHTEAFF. The CDR3 coding sequence is TGCGCCAGCAGCCAAGCAGCGACTTGGGACCACACTGAAGCTTTCTTT.

This clone was detected once. The genes are TRBV6-6 and TRBJ2-7; no firm D call. The CDR3 is made up of 12 amino acids. V dropped 6 bases and J dropped 0 bases, with 6 bases sitting between them. Germline V gene data show CDR1 as MNHNY and CDR2 as SVGAGI (reference sequence). CDR3 in DNA: TGTGCCAGCAGCCCACCCTCCTACGAGCAGTACTTC. Amino acids: CASSPPSYEQYF.

The chain is built from TRBV7-8 and TRBJ1-1; TRBD1 might be the D (5 bases). The CDR3 runs to 13 residues. Per germline, CDR1 SGHVS and CDR2 FQNEAQ. V lost 6 bases to trimming and J lost 0 bases, with 8 bases between them. The CDR3 DNA reads TGTGCCAGCAGACTAGGGGTGAACACTGAAGCTTTCTTT. Encoded protein: CASRLGVNTEAFF.

The chain has TRBV19 and TRBJ2-7; 9 bases map to TRBD1. Looked up from germline, CDR1 is LNHDA and CDR2 is SQIVND (reference sequence). The trim removed 5 bases at V and 3 bases at J, leaving 8 bases unmatched. The CDR3 sequence is 15 residues long. The CDR3 bases are TGTGCCAGTAGTCTTCTGGGACAGGGAATCTACGAGCAGTACTTC. This encodes CASSLLGQGIYEQYF.

This rearrangement joins TRBV24-1 to TRBJ2-2; TRBD2 matches 9 bases. Germline V gene sequence: CDR1 KGHDR, CDR2 SFDVKD. The V and J ends lost 4 bases and 4 bases, in that order; junction bases with no gene match: 9. The CDR3 runs to 17 residues. The CDR3 spells CATSDPASGGFTGELFF. As DNA, the CDR3 is TGTGCCACCAGTGACCCAGCGAGCGGGGGGTTCACCGGGGAGCTGTTTTTT.

The chain uses TRBV28 and TRBJ1-3; D is unresolved. The CDR3 is 14 amino acids. The V gene's germline CDR1 is MDHEN and CDR2 SYDVKM. With 5 bases removed from V and 1 base from J, the gap between germline ends came to 9 bases. CDR3 region: CASSLIGSGNTIYF. CDR3 nucleotides: TGTGCCAGCAGTCTGATAGGGTCTGGAAACACCATATATTTT. Looking up the rest from reference TRBV28 and TRBJ1-3 gives the full variable domain: DVKVTQSSRYLVKRTGEKVFLECVQDMDHENMFWYRQDPGLGLRLIYFSYDVKMKEKGDIPEGYSVSREKKERFSLILESASTNQTSMYLCASSLIGSGNTIYFGEGSWLTVV.

V usage is TRBV7-2 and J usage is TRBJ2-1, with D perhaps given as TRBD1 or TRBD2 (5 bases each). The V gene lost 1 base and the J gene lost 2 bases, with 12 bases spanning the gap. The germline V gene encodes CDR1 SGHTA and CDR2 FQGNSA. The CDR3 has 16 residues. CDR3 nucleotide sequence: TGTGCCAGCAGCTTAGACGTCGTGGGGGCCTACAATGAGCAGTTCTTC. As protein: CASSLDVVGAYNEQFF. The variable domain in full, with the rest retrieved from reference TRBV7-2 and TRBJ2-1, is GAGVSQSPSNKVTEKGKDVELRCDPISGHTALYWYRQSLGQGLEFLIYFQGNSAPDKSGLPSDRFSAERTGGSVSTLTIQRTQQEDSAVYLCASSLDVVGAYNEQFFGPGTRLTVL.

The V call is TRBV7-9, the J call TRBJ1-1, with D tentatively TRBD1 (6 bases). The CDR3 spans 16 residues. Trimming left V 1 base short and J 4 bases short, with 16 bases between. CDR1 and CDR2 from the germline V gene are SEHNR and FQNEAQ (reference sequence). In nucleotides, the CDR3 is TGTGCCAGCAGCTTAGTCGCAGGGGCGAAAGGCACTGAAGCTTTCTTT. Its translation: CASSLVAGAKGTEAFF.

The V and J genes are TRBV7-8 and TRBJ2-3; 14 bases are shared with TRBD2. The junction had 6 bases not matched to a gene; V was cut back by 4 bases and J by 6 bases. The V gene's germline CDR1 is SGHVS and CDR2 FQNEAQ. This CDR3 comprises 16 residues. CDR3 region: CASSWTSGGQGDTQYF. CDR3 in DNA: TGTGCCAGCAGCTGGACTAGCGGGGGGCAGGGGGATACGCAGTATTTT.

The chain employs TRBV5-6 and TRBJ2-3; unclear D gene. This CDR3 region has 11 residues. V shed 4 bases and J shed 3 bases, with 3 bases lying between them. Germline V gives CDR1 SGHDT, CDR2 YYEEEE. The CDR3 loop reads CASSITDTQYF. As DNA, the CDR3 is TGTGCCAGCAGCATAACAGATACGCAGTATTTT.

This clone was observed once. The V gene is TRBV6-5, the J gene TRBJ2-2, with a tentative D call TRBD1 (6 bases). Germline V CDR1 and CDR2: MNHEY, SVGAGI. Trimming took 0 bases from V and 1 from J, leaving 6 bases between them. CDR3 length: 15 amino acids. For the CDR3, the DNA is TGTGCCAGCAGTTACTCGACAGGGAACACCGGGGAGCTGTTTTTT. Its protein is CASSYSTGNTGELFF.

This sequence joins TRBV10-2 and TRBJ2-7; TRBD1 agrees at 7 bases. Germline V lookup: CDR1 WSHSY, CDR2 SAAADI. Losses at the gene ends were 4 bases for V and 3 bases for J; bases not matched to a gene: 12. The CDR3 totals 16 residues. CDR3 amino acids: CASSGPGTDLDYEQYF. CDR3 sequence (DNA): TGCGCCAGCAGTGGGCCCGGGACAGACTTAGACTACGAGCAGTACTTC.

The chain joins TRBV4-3 to TRBJ2-3; the match to TRBD2 covers 7 bases. Germline V CDR1 and CDR2: LGHNA, YSLEER. CDR3 length equals 17 residues. V shed 0 bases and J 2 bases; nucleotides not matched to a gene: 8. CDR3 nucleotide sequence: TGCGCCAGCAGCCAAGATTGGGGGACTACAAACACAGATACGCAGTATTTT. Its protein product is CASSQDWGTTNTDTQYF.

The chain uses TRBV6-5 and TRBJ2-7, with 7 bases lining up with TRBD1. V shed 7 bases, J shed 3 bases, and the junction held 6 bases outside the gene matches. CDR1 MNHEY and CDR2 SVGAGI come from the germline V gene. This CDR3 is built from 13 residues. The CDR3: CASTRDRFYEQYF. CDR3 nucleotides: TGTGCCAGCACCCGGGACAGATTCTACGAGCAGTACTTC.